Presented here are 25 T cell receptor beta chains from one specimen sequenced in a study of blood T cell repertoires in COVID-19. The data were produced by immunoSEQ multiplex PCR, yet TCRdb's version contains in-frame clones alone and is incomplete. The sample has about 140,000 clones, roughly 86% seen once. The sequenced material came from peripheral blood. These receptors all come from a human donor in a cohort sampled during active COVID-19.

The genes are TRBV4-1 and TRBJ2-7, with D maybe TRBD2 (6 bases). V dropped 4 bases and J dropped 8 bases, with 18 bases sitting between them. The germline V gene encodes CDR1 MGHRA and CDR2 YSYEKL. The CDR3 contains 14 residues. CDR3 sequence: CASSPGGAGWKQYF. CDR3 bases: TGCGCCAGCAGCCCAGGAGGAGCGGGTTGGAAGCAGTACTTC.

The CDR3 spells CASRPHSGRASTGELFF. CDR3 bases: TGTGCCAGCCGCCCCCATTCTGGGAGAGCGAGCACCGGGGAGCTGTTTTTT. This sequence joins TRBV27 and TRBJ2-2; D is perhaps TRBD2 (5 bases). The CDR3 consists of 17 residues. Per the germline V gene, CDR1 is MNHEY and CDR2 is SMNVEV (reference sequence). Trimming removed 8 bases from V and 4 bases from J, with 23 bases in between.

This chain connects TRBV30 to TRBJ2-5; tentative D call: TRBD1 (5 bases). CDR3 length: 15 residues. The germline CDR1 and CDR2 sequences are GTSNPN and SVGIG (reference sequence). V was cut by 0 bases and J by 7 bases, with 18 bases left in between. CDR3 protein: CAWSVPGRLRGTQYF. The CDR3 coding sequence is TGTGCCTGGAGTGTACCAGGGCGTCTTAGGGGGACCCAGTACTTC.

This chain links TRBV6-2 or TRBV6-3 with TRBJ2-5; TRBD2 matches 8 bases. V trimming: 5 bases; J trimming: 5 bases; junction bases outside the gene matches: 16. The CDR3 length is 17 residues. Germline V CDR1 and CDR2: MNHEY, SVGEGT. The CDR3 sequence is CASSPRVGLVGRETQYF. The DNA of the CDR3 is TGTGCCAGCAGTCCGCGCGTGGGACTAGTTGGCCGGGAGACCCAGTACTTC.

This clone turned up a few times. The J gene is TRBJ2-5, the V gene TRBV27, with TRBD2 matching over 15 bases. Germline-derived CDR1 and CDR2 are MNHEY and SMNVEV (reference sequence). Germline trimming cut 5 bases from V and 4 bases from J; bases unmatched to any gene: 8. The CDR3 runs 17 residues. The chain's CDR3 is CASSEGLAGGVAETQYF. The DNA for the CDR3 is TGTGCCAGCAGTGAGGGACTAGCGGGAGGAGTTGCAGAGACCCAGTACTTC.

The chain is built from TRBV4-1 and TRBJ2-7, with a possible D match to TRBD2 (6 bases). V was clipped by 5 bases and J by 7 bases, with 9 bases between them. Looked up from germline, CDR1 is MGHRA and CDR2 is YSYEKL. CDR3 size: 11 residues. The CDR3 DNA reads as TGCGCCAGCAGCACGCGGGGAGAGCAGTACTTC. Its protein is CASSTRGEQYF.

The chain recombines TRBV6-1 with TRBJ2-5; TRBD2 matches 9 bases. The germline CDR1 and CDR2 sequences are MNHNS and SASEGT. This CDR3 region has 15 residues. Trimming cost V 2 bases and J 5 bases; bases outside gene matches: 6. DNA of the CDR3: TGTGCCAGCAGTGAAATAGGCGGGAGGGGGGAGACCCAGTACTTC. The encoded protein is CASSEIGGRGETQYF.

CDR3 DNA: TGCGCCAGCAGCTTACTACAGGGTGAAAAACTGTTTTTT. The encoded protein is CASSLLQGEKLFF. This chain uses TRBV5-1 with TRBJ1-4; possibly TRBD1 for D (6 bases). Deletions cut 2 bases from V and 7 bases from J, with 9 bases between. The CDR3 totals 13 residues. Germline-derived CDR1 and CDR2 are SGHRS and YFSETQ.

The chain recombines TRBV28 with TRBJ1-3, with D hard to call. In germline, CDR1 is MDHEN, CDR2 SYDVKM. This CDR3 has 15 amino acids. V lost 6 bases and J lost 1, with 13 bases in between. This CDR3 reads CASRNPGWSGNTIYF. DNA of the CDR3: TGTGCCAGCAGAAATCCCGGGTGGTCTGGAAACACCATATATTTT.

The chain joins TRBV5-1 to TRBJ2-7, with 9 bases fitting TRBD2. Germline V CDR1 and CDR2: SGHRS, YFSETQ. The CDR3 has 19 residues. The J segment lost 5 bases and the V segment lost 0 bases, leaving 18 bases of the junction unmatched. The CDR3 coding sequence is TGCGCCAGCAGCTTGGGGGCGTATAGCGGGAGTAGGAGAATCCACGAGCAGTACTTC. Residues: CASSLGAYSGSRRIHEQYF.

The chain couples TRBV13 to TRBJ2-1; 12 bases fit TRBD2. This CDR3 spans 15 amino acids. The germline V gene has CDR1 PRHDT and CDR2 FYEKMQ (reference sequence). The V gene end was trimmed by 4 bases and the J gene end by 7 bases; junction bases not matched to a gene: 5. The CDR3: CASSSLAGGRNEQFF. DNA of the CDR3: TGTGCCAGCAGCTCCCTAGCGGGAGGGAGGAATGAGCAGTTCTTC.

The CDR3 loop reads CASSSPSGSYNEQFF. CDR3 DNA: TGTGCCAGCAGTTCACCCAGCGGATCCTACAATGAGCAGTTCTTC. The chain employs TRBV27 and TRBJ2-1; weak D call: TRBD2 (5 bases). The length of the CDR3 is 15 residues. CDR1 MNHEY and CDR2 SMNVEV come from the germline V gene (reference sequence). The V end lost 4 bases, the J end lost 1 base, and 11 bases lay between the germline ends.

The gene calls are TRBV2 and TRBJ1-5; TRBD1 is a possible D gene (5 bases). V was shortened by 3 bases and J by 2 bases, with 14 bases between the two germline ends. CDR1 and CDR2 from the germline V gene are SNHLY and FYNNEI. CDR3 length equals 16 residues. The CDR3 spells CASSDGAGLGNQPQHF. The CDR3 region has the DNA TGTGCCAGCAGTGATGGGGCGGGGTTGGGCAATCAGCCCCAGCATTTT.

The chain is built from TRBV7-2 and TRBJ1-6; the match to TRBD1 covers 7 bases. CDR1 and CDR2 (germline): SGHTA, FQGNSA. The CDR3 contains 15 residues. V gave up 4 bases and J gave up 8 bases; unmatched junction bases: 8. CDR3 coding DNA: TGTGCCAGCAGCTCTAGACAGGGAAGGTATTCACCCCTCCACTTT. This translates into CASSSRQGRYSPLHF. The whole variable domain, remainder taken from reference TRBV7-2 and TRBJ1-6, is GAGVSQSPSNKVTEKGKDVELRCDPISGHTALYWYRQSLGQGLEFLIYFQGNSAPDKSGLPSDRFSAERTGGSVSTLTIQRTQQEDSAVYLCASSSRQGRYSPLHFGNGTRLTVT.

The CDR3 loop reads CASSPGQWNSPLHF. Here the CDR3 DNA reads TGTGCCAGCAGCCCGGGACAGTGGAATTCACCCCTCCACTTT. The genes are TRBV28 and TRBJ1-6; 7 bases are a match to TRBD1. The V gene's germline CDR1 is MDHEN and CDR2 SYDVKM. The CDR3 covers 14 residues. Trimming cost V 6 bases and J 7 bases; bases outside gene matches: 6.

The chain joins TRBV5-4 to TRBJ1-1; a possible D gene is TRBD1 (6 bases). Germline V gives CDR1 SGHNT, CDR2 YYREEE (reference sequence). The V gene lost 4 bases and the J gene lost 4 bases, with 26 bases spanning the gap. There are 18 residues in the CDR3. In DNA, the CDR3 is TGTGCCAGCAGCAATAACTTACACAGGGAAGGAAAGGCCACTGAAGCTTTCTTT. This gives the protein CASSNNLHREGKATEAFF.

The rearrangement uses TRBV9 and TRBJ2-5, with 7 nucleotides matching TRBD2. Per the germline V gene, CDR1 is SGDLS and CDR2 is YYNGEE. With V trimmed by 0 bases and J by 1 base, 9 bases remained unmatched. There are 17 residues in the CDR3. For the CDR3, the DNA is TGTGCCAGCAGCGTAGGGGAAAGGGGAGGGGTCCAAGAGACCCAGTACTTC. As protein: CASSVGERGGVQETQYF.

CDR3 in amino acids: CAISLTGETEAFF. CDR3 bases: TGTGCCATCAGTTTGACAGGGGAGACTGAAGCTTTCTTT. The J gene is TRBJ1-1, the V gene TRBV10-3, with TRBD1 matching 8 bases. CDR3 length: 13 residues. With 5 bases clipped from V and 5 bases from J, the junction kept 4 bases outside the gene matches. CDR1 is ENHRY and CDR2 is SYGVKD in the germline V gene.

This chain's CDR3 is CASSQENRETNYGYTF. Written as DNA, the CDR3 is TGTGCCAGCAGCCAAGAGAACAGGGAGACTAACTATGGCTACACCTTC. The V call is TRBV4-2, the J call TRBJ1-2; D is possibly TRBD1 (6 bases). CDR1 LGHNA and CDR2 YNFKEQ come from the germline V gene. The CDR3 totals 16 residues. V dropped 0 bases and J dropped 0 bases, with 11 bases sitting between them.

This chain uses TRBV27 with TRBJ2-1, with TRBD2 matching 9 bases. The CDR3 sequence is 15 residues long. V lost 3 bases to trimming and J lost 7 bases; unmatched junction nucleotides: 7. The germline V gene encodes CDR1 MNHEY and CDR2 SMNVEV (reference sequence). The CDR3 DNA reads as TGTGCCAGCAGTTTGCGAGCGGGGGGTCCTAATGAGCAGTTCTTC. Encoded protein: CASSLRAGGPNEQFF.

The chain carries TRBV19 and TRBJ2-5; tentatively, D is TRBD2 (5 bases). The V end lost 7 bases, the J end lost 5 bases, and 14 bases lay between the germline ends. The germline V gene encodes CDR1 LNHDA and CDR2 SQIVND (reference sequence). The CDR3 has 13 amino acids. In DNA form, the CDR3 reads TGTGCCAGTACAAGAGGGAAAGCGGAGACCCAGTACTTC. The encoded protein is CASTRGKAETQYF.

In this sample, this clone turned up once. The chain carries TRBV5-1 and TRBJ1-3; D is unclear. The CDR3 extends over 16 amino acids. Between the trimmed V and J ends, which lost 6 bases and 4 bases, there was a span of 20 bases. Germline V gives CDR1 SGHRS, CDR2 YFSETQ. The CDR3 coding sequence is TGCGCCAGCACCCTTCTGCCGGCGGAGTCGGGAAACACCATATATTTT. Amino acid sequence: CASTLLPAESGNTIYF.

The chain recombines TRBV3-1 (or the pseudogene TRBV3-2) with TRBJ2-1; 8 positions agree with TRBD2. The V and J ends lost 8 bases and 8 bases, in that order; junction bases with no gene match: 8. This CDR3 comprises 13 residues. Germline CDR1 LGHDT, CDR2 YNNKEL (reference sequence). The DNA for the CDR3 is TGTGCCAGCCTAAAGCGGGAGACTCATGAGCAGTTCTTC. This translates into CASLKRETHEQFF.

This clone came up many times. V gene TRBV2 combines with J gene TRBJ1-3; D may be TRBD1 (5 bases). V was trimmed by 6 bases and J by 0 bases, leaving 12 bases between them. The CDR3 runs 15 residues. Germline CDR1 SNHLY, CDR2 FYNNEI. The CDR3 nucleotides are TGTGCCAGCAGGACAGTCCATCGCTCTGGAAACACCATATATTTT. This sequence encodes CASRTVHRSGNTIYF. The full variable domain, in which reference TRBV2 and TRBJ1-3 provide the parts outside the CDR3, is EPEVTQTPSHQVTQMGQEVILRCVPISNHLYFYWYRQILGQKVEFLVSFYNNEISEKSEIFDDQFSVERPDGSNFTLKIRSTKLEDSAMYFCASRTVHRSGNTIYFGEGSWLTVV.

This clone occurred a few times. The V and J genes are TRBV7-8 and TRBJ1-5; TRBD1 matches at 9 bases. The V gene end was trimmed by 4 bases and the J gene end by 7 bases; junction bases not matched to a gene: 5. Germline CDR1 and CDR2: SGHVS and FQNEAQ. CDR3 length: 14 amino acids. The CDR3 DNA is TGTGCCAGCAGCTCGGACAGGGGAGGCCAGCCCCAGCATTTT. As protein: CASSSDRGGQPQHF.